A selection of T cell receptor beta chains follows, all from one sample in a study of T cell responses to AZD1222 COVID-19 vaccine. The repertoire was sequenced with immunoSEQ multiplex PCR; TCRdb's copy has only in-frame clones and lacks some. Of about 120,000 clones in the sample, 80% to 90% are singletons; the top ten hold roughly 12%. This specimen was peripheral blood, taken on day 0 of AZD1222 vaccination. These receptors all come from an adult in good health. CDR3s include the opening cysteine and the closing phenylalanine or tryptophan. D genes are given only for firm matches. The size field is filled for only some rows; it gives once, few, many or a size class.

D: -; size: -; J: TRBJ1-1; V: TRBV19; DNA: TGTGCCAGTAGTCCCCCGCTGACGGCGAACACTGAAGCTTTCTTT; CDR3: CASSPPLTANTEAFF
D: TRBD1; size: -; J: TRBJ1-1; V: TRBV4-1; DNA: TGCGCCAGCAGCCACCCGGGACAGGGGATGAACACTGAAGCTTTCTTT; CDR3: CASSHPGQGMNTEAFF
D: TRBD1; size: once; J: TRBJ1-2; V: TRBV6-1; DNA: TGTGCCAGCAGTGACAAGACTGACAGGGCCTATGGCTACACCTTC; CDR3: CASSDKTDRAYGYTF
D: TRBD1; size: -; J: TRBJ1-3; V: TRBV5-1; DNA: TGCGCCAGCAGCTTGGGGGACAGCCTAAACACCATATATTTT; CDR3: CASSLGDSLNTIYF
D: TRBD1; size: -; J: TRBJ1-2; V: TRBV28; DNA: TGTGCCAGCAGTCTCCAGGGGGCCGACTATGGCTACACCTTC; CDR3: CASSLQGADYGYTF
D: TRBD2; size: -; J: TRBJ2-5; V: TRBV28; DNA: TGTGCCAGCAGTCCGCTTTTTCGAGCGGGGGGGACGATGCGGGAGACCCAGTACTTC; CDR3: CASSPLFRAGGTMRETQYF
D: TRBD1; size: -; J: TRBJ1-2; V: TRBV11-2; DNA: TGTGCCAGCAGCCCCCAGACAGGGTTAGTCTATGGCTACACCTTC; CDR3: CASSPQTGLVYGYTF
D: TRBD1; size: -; J: TRBJ1-1; V: TRBV6-5; DNA: TGTGCCAGCAGAATACAGGGGGCGCGTCCTGAAGCTTTCTTT; CDR3: CASRIQGARPEAFF
D: -; size: -; J: TRBJ2-5; V: TRBV7-2; DNA: TGTGCCAGCAGCTTAGGAGGTCAGGGAGAGACCCAGTACTTC; CDR3: CASSLGGQGETQYF
D: -; size: -; J: TRBJ2-6; V: TRBV27; DNA: TGTGCCAGCAGTTCACGGAGCGGGGCCAACGTCCTGACTTTC; CDR3: CASSSRSGANVLTF
D: TRBD2; size: -; J: TRBJ2-7; V: TRBV6-2/TRBV6-3; DNA: TGTGCCAGCAGTTTCAACCCCGGGACTAGCGGGGGACATAGCTCCTACGAGCAGTACTTC; CDR3: CASSFNPGTSGGHSSYEQYF
D: -; size: once; J: TRBJ2-3; V: TRBV6-5; DNA: TGTGCCAGCAGTCCGGGGAGGGGGCGCACAGATACGCAGTATTTT; CDR3: CASSPGRGRTDTQYF
D: -; size: -; J: TRBJ1-6; V: TRBV28; DNA: TGTGCCAGCAGTTCCTCGGGGGGGTCATTTAATTCACCCCTCCACTTT; CDR3: CASSSSGGSFNSPLHF
D: -; size: -; J: TRBJ2-5; V: TRBV5-4; DNA: TGTGCCAGCAGCTTGGCCTGGTCAGAGACCCAGTACTTC; CDR3: CASSLAWSETQYF
D: TRBD1; size: few; J: TRBJ2-7; V: TRBV29-1; DNA: TGCAGCGTTGAGGGACAGCTCTACGAGCAGTACTTC; CDR3: CSVEGQLYEQYF
D: -; size: -; J: TRBJ2-7; V: TRBV29-1; DNA: TGCAGCGTTGTCTCCGGGACCGAGCAGTACTTC; CDR3: CSVVSGTEQYF
D: -; size: -; J: TRBJ2-7; V: TRBV5-4; DNA: TGTGCCAGCAGCAGAGCCTACGAGCAGTACTTC; CDR3: CASSRAYEQYF
D: -; size: -; J: TRBJ2-4; V: TRBV28; DNA: TGTGCCAGCAGTTTGCCCCAGGGGCCCGGCAAAAACATTCAGTACTTC; CDR3: CASSLPQGPGKNIQYF
D: -; size: -; J: TRBJ1-6; V: TRBV9; DNA: TGTGCCAGCAGCGTAGGGGAAGTTTTGGATTCACCCCTCCACTTT; CDR3: CASSVGEVLDSPLHF
D: TRBD1; size: -; J: TRBJ1-6; V: TRBV9; DNA: TGTGCCAGCAGCAGACAGGGGGCGGGTAATTCACCCCTCCACTTT; CDR3: CASSRQGAGNSPLHF
D: -; size: -; J: TRBJ1-2; V: TRBV11-2; DNA: TGTGCCAGCAGCTTAAGCAGATCCTATGGCTACACCTTC; CDR3: CASSLSRSYGYTF
D: TRBD2; size: -; J: TRBJ2-1; V: TRBV19; DNA: TGTGCCAGTAGTGCGGCCGGGACTAGCGGAGGGGGGTATGAGCAGTTCTTC; CDR3: CASSAAGTSGGGYEQFF
D: TRBD2; size: -; J: TRBJ2-2; V: TRBV29-1; DNA: TGCAGCGTTGAAATTAGCGGGGTGAACACCGGGGAGCTGTTTTTT; CDR3: CSVEISGVNTGELFF
D: -; size: -; J: TRBJ2-7; V: TRBV29-1; DNA: TGCAGCGTTGAGATCGGCGGGTCGAGGGGGGAGCAGTACTTC; CDR3: CSVEIGGSRGEQYF
D: -; size: -; J: TRBJ1-5; V: TRBV28; DNA: TGTGCCAGCAGTTTGAGGGGGGGCCAGCCCCAGCATTTT; CDR3: CASSLRGGQPQHF
D: -; size: -; J: TRBJ1-3; V: TRBV30; DNA: TGTGCCTGGAGGGCAGGGCCTGGAAACACCATATATTTT; CDR3: CAWRAGPGNTIYF